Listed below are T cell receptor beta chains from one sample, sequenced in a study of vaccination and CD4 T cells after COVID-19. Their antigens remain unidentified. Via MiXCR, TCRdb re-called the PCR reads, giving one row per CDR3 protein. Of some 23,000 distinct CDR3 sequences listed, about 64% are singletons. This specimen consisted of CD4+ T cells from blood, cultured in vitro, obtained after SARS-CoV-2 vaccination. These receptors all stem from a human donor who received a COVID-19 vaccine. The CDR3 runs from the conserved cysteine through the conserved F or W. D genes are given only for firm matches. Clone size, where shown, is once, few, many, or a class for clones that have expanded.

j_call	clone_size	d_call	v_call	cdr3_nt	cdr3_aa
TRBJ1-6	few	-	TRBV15	TGTGCCACCAGCAGAGATTTGGGTAAAGCACCCCTCCACTTT	CATSRDLGKAPLHF
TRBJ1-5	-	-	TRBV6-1	TGTGCCAGCAGTGAATGGGGTTATAGCAATCAGCCCCAGCATTTT	CASSEWGYSNQPQHF
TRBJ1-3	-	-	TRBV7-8	TGTGCCAGCAGCTTAGAGCGGGGAGGCACCATATATTTT	CASSLERGGTIYF
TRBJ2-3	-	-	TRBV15	TGTGCCACCAGCAGAGGAGGGGACGCAGATACGCAGTATTTT	CATSRGGDADTQYF
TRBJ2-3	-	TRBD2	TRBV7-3	TGTGCCAGCAGCCCTCGACTGAGGCTAGCGGGGGGGCCTGAGACAGATACGCAGTATTTT	CASSPRLRLAGGPETDTQYF
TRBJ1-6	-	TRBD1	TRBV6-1	TGTGCCACCCAAGGAATGCAGGGGGCTGGTGGGAATTCACCCCTCCACTTT	CATQGMQGAGGNSPLHF
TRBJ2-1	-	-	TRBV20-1	TGCAGTGCCCCATCGAGGGCTGAGCAGTTCTTC	CSAPSRAEQFF
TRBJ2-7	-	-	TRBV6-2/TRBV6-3	TGTGCCAGCAGTTATACAAGCTCCTACGAGCAGTACTTC	CASSYTSSYEQYF
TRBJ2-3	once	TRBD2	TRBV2	TGTGCCAGCAACCGGGGGGGGAGCACAGATACGCAGTATTTT	CASNRGGSTDTQYF
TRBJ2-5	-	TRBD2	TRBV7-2	TGTGCCAGCAGTTCCGGGACTACAAAAGAGACCCAGTACTTC	CASSSGTTKETQYF
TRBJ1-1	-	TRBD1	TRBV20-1	TGCAATGCTAGAGCAACAGGGGAGGGGAGCACTGAAGCTTTCTTT	CNARATGEGSTEAFF
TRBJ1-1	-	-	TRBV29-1	TGCAGCTGTTTGGGCAGCATGAACACTGAAGCTTTCTTT	CSCLGSMNTEAFF
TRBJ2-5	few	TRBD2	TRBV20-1	TGCAGTGCCACAAAACTAGCGGGGGTAGGGGAGACCCAGTACTTC	CSATKLAGVGETQYF
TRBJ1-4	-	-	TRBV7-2	TGTGCCAGCACCTGGTCGGGGGGGGTAGGTGAAAAACTGTTTTTT	CASTWSGGVGEKLFF
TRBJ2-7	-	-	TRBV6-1	TGTGCCAGCAGACTCGCTGCTTCCAGGTCCCCCTACGAGCAGTACTTC	CASRLAASRSPYEQYF
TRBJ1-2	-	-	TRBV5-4	TGTGCCAGCAGCTTCCCGGAGAGGGGGATTGGCTACACCTTC	CASSFPERGIGYTF
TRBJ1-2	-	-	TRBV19	TGTGCCAGTAGTATAGGCGGTGGTGGCTGGGACATCGAACCCTATGGCTACACCTTC	CASSIGGGGWDIEPYGYTF
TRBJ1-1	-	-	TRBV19	TGTGCCAGTAGCCTACAGGGAAACACTGAAGCTTTCTTT	CASSLQGNTEAFF
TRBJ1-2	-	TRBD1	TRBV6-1	TGTGCCAGCCTGTCTGTTGGGACAGGGGGCCCTTTCTATGGCTACACCTTC	CASLSVGTGGPFYGYTF
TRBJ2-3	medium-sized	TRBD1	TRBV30	TGTGCCTGGAGTTTAGGACAGGAAAGAGATACGCAGTATTTT	CAWSLGQERDTQYF
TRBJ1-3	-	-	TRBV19	TGTGCCAGTAAGAGGGGAGTCTTTACTGGAAACACCATATATTTT	CASKRGVFTGNTIYF
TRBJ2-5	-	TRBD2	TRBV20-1	TGCAGTGCTACTCAAGGGAGCGGGGGGTCCGAAGAGACCCAGTACTTC	CSATQGSGGSEETQYF
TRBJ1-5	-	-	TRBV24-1	TGTGCCACCAGTGATCGCCGCAATCAGCCCCAGCATTTT	CATSDRRNQPQHF
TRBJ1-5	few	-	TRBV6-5	TGTGCCAGCAGTTACTCAGGGAGAAGCAATCAGCCCCAGCATTTT	CASSYSGRSNQPQHF
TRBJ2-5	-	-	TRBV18	TGTGCCAGCTCACGGGACGGACAAGAGACCCAGTACTTC	CASSRDGQETQYF
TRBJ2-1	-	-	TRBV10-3	TGTGCCATCAGTATCGGGTCCGCCTACAATGAGCAGTTCTTC	CAISIGSAYNEQFF
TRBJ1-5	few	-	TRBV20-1	TGCAGTGCTAGAGGCGAGTGGGATCAGCCCCAGCATTTT	CSARGEWDQPQHF
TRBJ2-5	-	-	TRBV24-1	TGTGCCACCTCTGAGCGGGGACAGAATATAGAGACCCAGTACTTC	CATSERGQNIETQYF
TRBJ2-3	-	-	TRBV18	TGTGCCAGCTCACCCGCAGGGACAGATACGCAGTATTTT	CASSPAGTDTQYF
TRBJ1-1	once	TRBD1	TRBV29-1	TGCAGCGCCGGACAGGGGGACACTGAAGCTTTCTTT	CSAGQGDTEAFF
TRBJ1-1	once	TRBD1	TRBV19	TGTGCCAGTAGTGGAACAGGGACAGCCTCGAACACTGAAGCTTTCTTT	CASSGTGTASNTEAFF
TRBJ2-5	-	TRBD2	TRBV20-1	TGCAGTGTTGCAACTAGCGGGGGGGCGGAGACCCAGTACTTC	CSVATSGGAETQYF
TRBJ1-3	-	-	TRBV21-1	TGTGCCAGCACCTCTGGAGATAGCTCTGGAAACACCATATATTTT	CASTSGDSSGNTIYF
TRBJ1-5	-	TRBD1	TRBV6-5	TGTGCCAGCAGTTCACGGACAGGGGGCTTGAGCAATCAGCCCCAGCATTTT	CASSSRTGGLSNQPQHF
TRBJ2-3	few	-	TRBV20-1	TGCAGTGCTAATCCCCGGGTGACGACCCCCCAGCTCCACACAGATACGCAGTATTTT	CSANPRVTTPQLHTDTQYF
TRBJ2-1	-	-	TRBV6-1	TGTGCCAGCAGTGTTCGGGGTAGCTCCTACAATGAGCAGTTCTTC	CASSVRGSSYNEQFF
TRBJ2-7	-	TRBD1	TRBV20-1	TGCAGTGCCGCCTTTCCGACAGGGGGTGCCTACGAGCAGTACTTC	CSAAFPTGGAYEQYF
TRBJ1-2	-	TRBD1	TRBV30	TGTGCCTGGAGCCCCGACAGGGGGGACTATGGCTACACCTTC	CAWSPDRGDYGYTF
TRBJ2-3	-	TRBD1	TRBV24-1	TGTGCCACCAGCCCAGGACAGGGGGCAGGAGATACGCAGTATTTT	CATSPGQGAGDTQYF
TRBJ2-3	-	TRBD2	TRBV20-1	TGCAGTGCTAGAGTTAGCGGGCCCCGCACAGATACGCAGTATTTT	CSARVSGPRTDTQYF
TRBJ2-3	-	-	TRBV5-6	TGTGCCAGCAGCCCGGACCAGGTCGTTGCAGATACGCAGTATTTT	CASSPDQVVADTQYF
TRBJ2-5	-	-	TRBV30	TGTGCCTGGAGTGTTCGACGGAAGGAGACCCAGTACTTC	CAWSVRRKETQYF
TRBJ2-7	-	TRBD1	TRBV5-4	TGTGCCAGCAGCGTACCGGGACAGGGGAGGGGGCAGTACTTC	CASSVPGQGRGQYF
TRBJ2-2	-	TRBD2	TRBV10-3	TGTGCCATCAGTAGTGGGACTAGCGGTGACACCGGGGAGCTGTTTTTT	CAISSGTSGDTGELFF
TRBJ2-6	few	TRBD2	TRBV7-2	TGTGCCAGCAGCGCCCTCTTAGCGGGGGGGCTAATGGGTGGGGCCAACGTCCTGACTTTC	CASSALLAGGLMGGANVLTF
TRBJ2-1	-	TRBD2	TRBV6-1	TGTGCCAGCAATTTAGCGGGGCGGGGCAATGAGCAGTTCTTC	CASNLAGRGNEQFF
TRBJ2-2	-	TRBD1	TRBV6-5	TGTGCCAGCAGTTACCAGGGGGAGTCCACCGGGGAGCTGTTTTTT	CASSYQGESTGELFF
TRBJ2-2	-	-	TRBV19	TGCGCCAGTAGTAGTTACACCACCGGGGAGCTGTTTTTT	CASSSYTTGELFF
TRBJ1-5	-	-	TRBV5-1	TGCGCCAGCAGCTTGGGGTTGATGAATAGCAATCAGCCCCAGCATTTT	CASSLGLMNSNQPQHF
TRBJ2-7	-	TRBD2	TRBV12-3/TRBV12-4	TGTGCCAGCAGGGCCGGGACTAGCGGGTACGAGCAGTACTTC	CASRAGTSGYEQYF
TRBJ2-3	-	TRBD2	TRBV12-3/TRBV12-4	TGTGCCAGCAGTTTGAGACTAGCGGGGGGGCTGTTGGGCACAGATACGCAGTATTTT	CASSLRLAGGLLGTDTQYF
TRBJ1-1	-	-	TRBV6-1	TGTGCCAGCACCTTAAAGTACATGGACGGCTTTGTCACTGAAGCTTTCTTT	CASTLKYMDGFVTEAFF
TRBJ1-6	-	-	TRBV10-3	TGTGCCATCGGATCCGTTCGGGGGGACCCCCTCCACTTT	CAIGSVRGDPLHF
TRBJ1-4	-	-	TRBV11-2	TGTGCCAGCAGCCCTCAAGGTGAAAAACTGTTTTTT	CASSPQGEKLFF